Listed below are T cell receptor beta chains from one sample, sequenced in a study of T cell responses to AZD1222 COVID-19 vaccine. Repertoires were generated with immunoSEQ multiplex PCR, while TCRdb's copy carries only in-frame clones and drops some. This table has some 120,000 clones, 80% to 95% appearing once. The sample in question was peripheral blood, obtained 28 days after the second dose of the MenACWY control vaccine. The receptors were gathered from an adult who received the MenACWY meningococcal vaccine as a control. The CDR3 runs from the conserved cysteine through the conserved F or W. D genes are given only for firm matches. Clone size appears in some rows only: once, few, many, or a class for an expanded clone.

v_gene,abundance,len,d_gene,j_gene,CDR3aa,CDR3nt
TRBV27,.,17,.,TRBJ2-1,CASSSQSGPSSYNEQFF,TGTGCCAGCAGTTCGCAATCGGGACCATCCTCCTACAATGAGCAGTTCTTC
TRBV6-1,once,15,TRBD1,TRBJ1-5,CASSDRDRGHQPQHF,TGTGCCAGCAGTGACAGAGACAGGGGGCATCAGCCCCAGCATTTT
TRBV27,.,14,TRBD1,TRBJ1-4,CASSTGQVDEKLFF,TGTGCCAGCAGTACGGGACAGGTGGATGAAAAACTGTTTTTT
TRBV29-1,.,13,.,TRBJ2-5,CSVEDAGAETQYF,TGCAGCGTTGAGGACGCAGGGGCCGAGACCCAGTACTTC
TRBV13,.,17,TRBD1,TRBJ2-7,CASSLRGRTGEGYEQYF,TGTGCCAGCAGCTTAAGGGGCCGGACAGGAGAAGGGTACGAGCAGTACTTC
TRBV29-1,once,13,.,TRBJ1-1,CSVEDQQYTEAFF,TGCAGCGTTGAAGATCAACAGTACACTGAAGCTTTCTTT
TRBV6-5,once,12,.,TRBJ1-2,CASRIGGYGYTF,TGTGCCAGCAGAATAGGGGGCTATGGCTACACCTTC
TRBV5-1,.,16,.,TRBJ1-6,CASSLLSELTGSPLHF,TGCGCCAGCAGCTTATTGTCGGAACTCACGGGATCACCCCTCCACTTT
TRBV14,.,16,.,TRBJ2-1,CASSHYLEGGLNEQFF,TGTGCCAGCAGCCACTACCTCGAGGGGGGCCTAAATGAGCAGTTCTTC
TRBV28,few,16,.,TRBJ1-6,CASSLSLDSYNSPLHF,TGTGCCAGCAGTTTGTCGTTAGACAGTTATAATTCACCCCTCCACTTT
TRBV6-5,.,15,TRBD2,TRBJ2-5,CASSIGTSGQETQYF,TGTGCCAGCAGCATCGGGACTAGCGGTCAAGAGACCCAGTACTTC
TRBV2,.,13,.,TRBJ2-1,CASSPTSRFEQFF,TGTGCCAGCAGCCCTACTAGTAGGTTTGAGCAGTTCTTC
TRBV10-3,.,18,TRBD2,TRBJ2-3,CAISESMGLAGVTDTQYF,TGTGCCATCAGTGAGTCGATGGGGCTAGCGGGAGTCACAGATACGCAGTATTTT
TRBV6-6,.,16,.,TRBJ2-7,CARTLVAGSDSYEQYF,TGTGCCAGAACCCTCGTGGCGGGAAGCGATTCCTACGAGCAGTACTTC
TRBV24-1,once,15,TRBD2,TRBJ2-1,CATSDWLAGDNEQFF,TGTGCCACCAGTGATTGGCTAGCGGGAGATAATGAGCAGTTCTTC
TRBV29-1,.,12,TRBD2,TRBJ2-5,CSGGTIQETQYF,TGCAGCGGTGGGACTATCCAAGAGACCCAGTACTTC
TRBV30,.,14,TRBD2,TRBJ2-3,CAWEREGGTDTQYF,TGTGCCTGGGAGCGGGAGGGTGGCACAGATACGCAGTATTTT
TRBV18,.,12,.,TRBJ2-1,CASSPLVDEQFF,TGTGCCAGCTCACCATTAGTAGATGAGCAGTTCTTC
TRBV7-9,once,18,TRBD1,TRBJ1-4,CASSFGTGVFATNEKLFF,TGTGCCAGCAGCTTTGGGACAGGGGTATTTGCAACTAATGAAAAACTGTTTTTT
TRBV20-1,.,11,.,TRBJ1-1,CSARGDPEAFF,TGCAGTGCTAGAGGGGACCCTGAAGCTTTCTTT
TRBV10-3,.,15,TRBD1,TRBJ2-2,CAISQGQGDTGELFF,TGTGCCATCAGCCAGGGACAGGGGGACACCGGGGAGCTGTTTTTT
TRBV6-4,.,15,.,TRBJ2-1,CASSDGQGTYNEQFF,TGTGCCAGCAGTGACGGTCAGGGCACCTACAATGAGCAGTTCTTC
TRBV28,.,16,.,TRBJ2-4,CASRTDSSLAKNIQYF,TGTGCCAGCAGAACGGACAGCTCTTTAGCCAAAAACATTCAGTACTTC
TRBV11-2,.,14,.,TRBJ2-5,CASGLNGAPETQYF,TGTGCCAGCGGGTTAAACGGGGCACCAGAGACCCAGTACTTC
TRBV19,once,17,TRBD1,TRBJ2-2,CASSQLGTGGYTGELFF,TGTGCCAGTAGCCAATTAGGGACAGGGGGCTATACCGGGGAGCTGTTTTTT
TRBV2,.,14,.,TRBJ1-5,CASLDSYSNQPQHF,TGTGCCAGCTTGGACAGTTACAGCAATCAGCCCCAGCATTTT
TRBV18,.,16,.,TRBJ2-4,CASSPPSGGAKNIQYF,TGTGCCAGCTCACCACCCTCTGGGGGGGCCAAAAACATTCAGTACTTC
TRBV28,.,17,.,TRBJ1-2,CASSLSAGDEANYGYTF,TGTGCCAGCAGTTTGTCGGCAGGGGACGAAGCTAACTATGGCTACACCTTC
TRBV5-1,.,13,.,TRBJ1-2,CASSLGTVDGYTF,TGCGCCAGCAGCTTGGGGACAGTAGACGGCTACACCTTC
TRBV2,.,15,TRBD1,TRBJ1-5,CASSRTGPSNQPQHF,TGTGCCAGCAGTCGGACAGGGCCTAGCAATCAGCCCCAGCATTTT
TRBV5-4,medium-sized,14,.,TRBJ1-5,CASSLRGFNQPQHF,TGTGCCAGCAGCTTGCGGGGGTTCAATCAGCCCCAGCATTTT
TRBV18,.,14,TRBD1,TRBJ1-1,CASSLNRGDTEAFF,TGTGCCAGCTCACTCAACAGGGGTGACACTGAAGCTTTCTTT
TRBV2,.,17,TRBD1,TRBJ1-6,CASSVTRTGTRNSPLHF,TGTGCCAGCAGTGTCACTCGGACAGGGACGCGGAATTCACCCCTCCACTTT
TRBV3-1/TRBV3-2,.,18,TRBD1,TRBJ1-2,CASSQEVQGQGFRGGYTF,TGTGCCAGCAGCCAAGAAGTCCAGGGACAGGGTTTTCGCGGTGGCTACACCTTC
TRBV29-1,once,13,.,TRBJ2-1,CSVGREVYNEQFF,TGCAGCGTTGGGCGGGAAGTCTACAATGAGCAGTTCTTC
TRBV14,once,15,TRBD2,TRBJ2-1,CASSLLAGGGNEQFF,TGTGCCAGCAGCCTACTTGCGGGAGGAGGAAATGAGCAGTTCTTC
TRBV6-5,.,15,.,TRBJ1-2,CASSYLGTTVYGYTF,TGTGCCAGCAGTTACCTGGGGACAACGGTCTATGGCTACACCTTC
TRBV19,.,14,.,TRBJ1-3,CASSRVTGINTIYF,TGTGCCAGTAGCAGGGTAACAGGGATAAACACCATATATTTT
TRBV28,.,17,TRBD2,TRBJ2-4,CASSDYGTSGKRDIQYF,TGTGCCAGCAGTGACTACGGGACTAGCGGGAAACGGGACATTCAGTACTTC
TRBV10-1,.,16,.,TRBJ1-1,CASSEVFAGTGPEAFF,TGCGCCAGCAGTGAAGTGTTCGCGGGAACCGGCCCTGAAGCTTTCTTT
TRBV11-2,.,17,TRBD1,TRBJ2-2,CASSLTGGSYYTGELFF,TGTGCCAGCAGCTTAACAGGGGGCAGTTATTACACCGGGGAGCTGTTTTTT
TRBV23-1,.,13,TRBD2,TRBJ2-3,CAKGTSGTDTQYF,TGCGCCAAAGGGACTAGCGGCACAGATACGCAGTATTTT
TRBV19,.,13,.,TRBJ1-4,CARGGGRREKLFF,TGTGCCAGAGGGGGAGGGCGTAGAGAAAAACTGTTTTTT
TRBV19,.,14,.,TRBJ1-2,CASSARRHDYGYTF,TGTGCCAGTAGTGCCCGACGGCACGACTATGGCTACACCTTC
TRBV27,.,14,TRBD1,TRBJ1-2,CASSRRDRGYGYTF,TGTGCCAGCAGTAGACGAGACAGGGGCTATGGCTACACCTTC
TRBV6-2/TRBV6-3,.,16,TRBD2,TRBJ2-5,CASSLTSGGGQETQYF,TGTGCCAGCAGTCTTACTAGCGGGGGGGGGCAAGAGACCCAGTACTTC
TRBV7-9,.,13,.,TRBJ2-7,CASGGTYSYEQYF,TGTGCCAGCGGGGGGACCTATTCCTACGAGCAGTACTTC
TRBV27,.,15,.,TRBJ1-1,CASSLSIPMNTEAFF,TGTGCCAGCAGTTTATCCATCCCAATGAACACTGAAGCTTTCTTT